Listed below are T cell receptor beta chains from one sample, sequenced in a study of chemoradiotherapy in HPV16-positive cancers. Method: immunoSEQ multiplex PCR; TCRdb's copy keeps in-frame clones and lacks some. The data show about 19,000 clones, with over 65% seen just once and approximately 3.7% held by the top ten. Specimen: blood, collected from a patient who underwent chemoradiotherapy. The receptors were sampled from a human donor with HPV-associated anogenital cancer. CDR3s include the opening cysteine and the closing phenylalanine or tryptophan. Fields, in order: V gene, J gene, D gene, clone size, CDR3 DNA, CDR3 protein. The D gene is left open where the match is weak. Clone size appears in some rows only: once, few, many, or a class for an expanded clone.

v_call: TRBV11-2; j_call: TRBJ1-2; d_call: -; clone_size: -; cdr3_nt: TGTGCCAGCGAAGATTATTCGGTTGGAGGCTACACCTTC; cdr3_aa: CASEDYSVGGYTF
v_call: TRBV5-5; j_call: TRBJ1-2; d_call: -; clone_size: few; cdr3_nt: TGTGCCAGCAGCTCACAGGGACTTGGCTACACCTTC; cdr3_aa: CASSSQGLGYTF
v_call: TRBV19; j_call: TRBJ1-1; d_call: TRBD1; clone_size: -; cdr3_nt: TGTGCCAGTAGTATAGGTCAACAGGGGAGAGCTTTCTTT; cdr3_aa: CASSIGQQGRAFF
v_call: TRBV6-5; j_call: TRBJ2-7; d_call: TRBD1; clone_size: -; cdr3_nt: TGTGCCAGCAGTTCGGGACAGTCCTACGAGCAGTACTTC; cdr3_aa: CASSSGQSYEQYF
v_call: TRBV5-4; j_call: TRBJ1-4; d_call: -; clone_size: -; cdr3_nt: TGTGCCAGCAGCTTGAGGGGGGGCACAGGGACTAATGAAAAACTGTTTTTT; cdr3_aa: CASSLRGGTGTNEKLFF
v_call: TRBV11-2; j_call: TRBJ2-1; d_call: -; clone_size: -; cdr3_nt: TGTGCCAGCAGCTTAGGGACACCAATTTACAATGAGCAGTTCTTC; cdr3_aa: CASSLGTPIYNEQFF
v_call: TRBV2; j_call: TRBJ1-2; d_call: -; clone_size: -; cdr3_nt: TGTGCCGGTGGAATGAACTATGGCTACACCTTC; cdr3_aa: CAGGMNYGYTF
v_call: TRBV7-6; j_call: TRBJ1-5; d_call: -; clone_size: -; cdr3_nt: TGTGCCAGCAGCTTCAGCGGCAATCAGCCCCAGCATTTT; cdr3_aa: CASSFSGNQPQHF
v_call: TRBV5-5; j_call: TRBJ1-4; d_call: -; clone_size: once; cdr3_nt: TGTGCCAGCAGCCTCCCAGGGGCGCAGGGTGCGGGGAAACTGTTTTTT; cdr3_aa: CASSLPGAQGAGKLFF
v_call: TRBV5-1; j_call: TRBJ1-2; d_call: -; clone_size: -; cdr3_nt: TGCGCCAGCAGCTCTCGGACAGATAACTATGGCTACACCTTC; cdr3_aa: CASSSRTDNYGYTF
v_call: TRBV13; j_call: TRBJ2-1; d_call: -; clone_size: -; cdr3_nt: TGTGCCAGCAGCTTAGAAGGGCTTGAGCAGTTCTTC; cdr3_aa: CASSLEGLEQFF
v_call: TRBV6-5; j_call: TRBJ2-6; d_call: -; clone_size: -; cdr3_nt: TGTGCCAGCAGTTACAGTTCAGGGGTTGCCAACGTCCTGACTTTC; cdr3_aa: CASSYSSGVANVLTF
v_call: TRBV9; j_call: TRBJ2-7; d_call: -; clone_size: -; cdr3_nt: TGTGCCAGCAGCGCAACATCGAGCTCCTACGAGCAGTACTTC; cdr3_aa: CASSATSSSYEQYF
v_call: TRBV5-1; j_call: TRBJ2-7; d_call: -; clone_size: few; cdr3_nt: TGCGCCAGCAGCTTGGGAGGGTACGAGCAGTACTTC; cdr3_aa: CASSLGGYEQYF
v_call: TRBV5-5; j_call: TRBJ1-4; d_call: -; clone_size: -; cdr3_nt: TGTGCCAGCAGCTCCATTACGGGACTCTCCGAAAAACTGTTTTTT; cdr3_aa: CASSSITGLSEKLFF
v_call: TRBV19; j_call: TRBJ1-2; d_call: -; clone_size: -; cdr3_nt: TGTGCCAGTAGTATAAGCGTCTTCGGGCTGTCAAGTAACTATGGCTACACCTTC; cdr3_aa: CASSISVFGLSSNYGYTF
v_call: TRBV11-2; j_call: TRBJ1-2; d_call: TRBD1; clone_size: -; cdr3_nt: TGTGCCAGCACCGCGACAGGGAATAGTCTGGGCTACACCTTC; cdr3_aa: CASTATGNSLGYTF
v_call: TRBV6-4; j_call: TRBJ2-1; d_call: -; clone_size: once; cdr3_nt: TGTGCCAGCAGTGACTCTAGCGGCTCCTACAATGAGCAGTTCTTC; cdr3_aa: CASSDSSGSYNEQFF
v_call: TRBV27; j_call: TRBJ2-2; d_call: -; clone_size: -; cdr3_nt: TGTGCCAGCAGTTTATCCGGGGAGCTGTTTTTT; cdr3_aa: CASSLSGELFF
v_call: TRBV4-1; j_call: TRBJ2-1; d_call: -; clone_size: once; cdr3_nt: TGCGCCAGCAGCCAAGAACCCAGCGGTGAGCAGTTCTTC; cdr3_aa: CASSQEPSGEQFF
v_call: TRBV7-9; j_call: TRBJ1-6; d_call: -; clone_size: -; cdr3_nt: TGTGCCAGCAGTAATACACAAGATTCACCCCTCCACTTT; cdr3_aa: CASSNTQDSPLHF
v_call: TRBV18; j_call: TRBJ2-2; d_call: TRBD1; clone_size: -; cdr3_nt: TGTGCCAGCTCACCTTTACAGGGGTTCACCGGGGAGCTGTTTTTT; cdr3_aa: CASSPLQGFTGELFF
v_call: TRBV4-3; j_call: TRBJ2-1; d_call: TRBD2; clone_size: -; cdr3_nt: TGCGCCAGCAGCCAAGGCACTAGCGTTCTCAATGAGCAGTTCTTC; cdr3_aa: CASSQGTSVLNEQFF
v_call: TRBV11-1; j_call: TRBJ2-1; d_call: -; clone_size: -; cdr3_nt: TGTGCCAGCAGCTTAGTCTTCCAACTTAGCTCCTACAATGAGCAGTTCTTC; cdr3_aa: CASSLVFQLSSYNEQFF
v_call: TRBV19; j_call: TRBJ2-2; d_call: -; clone_size: -; cdr3_nt: TGTGCCAGTAGCCCCTCGGGACTGCCTTACACCGGGGAGCTGTTTTTT; cdr3_aa: CASSPSGLPYTGELFF
v_call: TRBV5-1; j_call: TRBJ1-1; d_call: -; clone_size: -; cdr3_nt: TGCGCCAGCAGCCCCGGCCAAACGAACACTGAAGCTTTCTTT; cdr3_aa: CASSPGQTNTEAFF
v_call: TRBV2; j_call: TRBJ1-5; d_call: -; clone_size: few; cdr3_nt: TGTGCCAGCACCGTCGGTGGAGGGGGAGGTCAGCCCCAGCATTTT; cdr3_aa: CASTVGGGGGQPQHF
v_call: TRBV6-6; j_call: TRBJ1-5; d_call: -; clone_size: -; cdr3_nt: TGTGCCATCAAGACGGGATATGGCAATCAGCCCCAGCATTTT; cdr3_aa: CAIKTGYGNQPQHF
v_call: TRBV11-2; j_call: TRBJ2-1; d_call: -; clone_size: -; cdr3_nt: TGTGCCAGCAGCTTTATGAATGAGCAGTTCTTC; cdr3_aa: CASSFMNEQFF
v_call: TRBV5-1; j_call: TRBJ2-5; d_call: -; clone_size: -; cdr3_nt: TGCGCCAGCAGCAAGACCCTAGTACGGGAGACCCAGTACTTC; cdr3_aa: CASSKTLVRETQYF
v_call: TRBV7-2; j_call: TRBJ1-6; d_call: -; clone_size: -; cdr3_nt: TGTGCCAGCAGCTTAATACCCGCGGGCGATTCACCCCTCCACTTT; cdr3_aa: CASSLIPAGDSPLHF
v_call: TRBV6-1; j_call: TRBJ2-7; d_call: -; clone_size: -; cdr3_nt: TGTGCCAGCAGTGAAGGATGGGACCGTGTGAAGTACTTC; cdr3_aa: CASSEGWDRVKYF
v_call: TRBV9; j_call: TRBJ1-1; d_call: -; clone_size: -; cdr3_nt: TGTGCCAGCAGCGCGCTCCTATACACTGAAGCTTTCTTT; cdr3_aa: CASSALLYTEAFF
v_call: TRBV7-2; j_call: TRBJ2-2; d_call: TRBD1; clone_size: -; cdr3_nt: TGTGCCAGCAGCTTAAGCGGGACAGGGATTCCCGGGGAGCTGTTTTTT; cdr3_aa: CASSLSGTGIPGELFF
v_call: TRBV29-1; j_call: TRBJ1-1; d_call: -; clone_size: once; cdr3_nt: TGCAGCGTTGGGCGGCACGCGGAAGCTTTCTTT; cdr3_aa: CSVGRHAEAFF
v_call: TRBV19; j_call: TRBJ2-3; d_call: TRBD1; clone_size: -; cdr3_nt: TGTGCCAGTAGGGGCCCGGACAGGGCAGATACGCAGTATTTT; cdr3_aa: CASRGPDRADTQYF
v_call: TRBV2; j_call: TRBJ1-2; d_call: TRBD1; clone_size: few; cdr3_nt: TGTGCCAGCAGTGTCACAGGGGCCGGGGGCTACACCTTC; cdr3_aa: CASSVTGAGGYTF
v_call: TRBV9; j_call: TRBJ2-1; d_call: -; clone_size: once; cdr3_nt: TGTGCCAGCAGCGTGACAGCGGTTCTCTACAATGAGCAGTTCTTC; cdr3_aa: CASSVTAVLYNEQFF
v_call: TRBV29-1; j_call: TRBJ2-1; d_call: -; clone_size: -; cdr3_nt: TGCAGCGTTGAAGATCAACCGACCAACAATGAGCAGTTCTTC; cdr3_aa: CSVEDQPTNNEQFF
v_call: TRBV7-2; j_call: TRBJ2-7; d_call: TRBD1; clone_size: -; cdr3_nt: TGTGCCAGCACCACACGACAGGGGAATTACGAGCAGTACTTC; cdr3_aa: CASTTRQGNYEQYF
v_call: TRBV9; j_call: TRBJ2-3; d_call: TRBD2; clone_size: -; cdr3_nt: TGTGCCAGCAGCGTAAGACTAGCGGGGGGAGATACGCAGTATTTT; cdr3_aa: CASSVRLAGGDTQYF
v_call: TRBV5-1; j_call: TRBJ1-4; d_call: -; clone_size: -; cdr3_nt: TGCGCCAGCAGCCCCGGACTTAATGAAAAACTGTTTTTT; cdr3_aa: CASSPGLNEKLFF
v_call: TRBV19; j_call: TRBJ2-6; d_call: TRBD1; clone_size: -; cdr3_nt: TGTGCCAGTAGTTCCCCAGGACAGGGGGTTGCTGGGGCCAACGTCCTGACTTTC; cdr3_aa: CASSSPGQGVAGANVLTF
v_call: TRBV19; j_call: TRBJ2-1; d_call: TRBD2; clone_size: -; cdr3_nt: TGTGCCAGTAGTAACCTAGCGGGGGGACGGTATGAGCAGTTCTTC; cdr3_aa: CASSNLAGGRYEQFF
v_call: TRBV4-2; j_call: TRBJ1-2; d_call: -; clone_size: -; cdr3_nt: TGTGCCAGCAGCCAAGACCATAAGGGGGGCTACACCTTC; cdr3_aa: CASSQDHKGGYTF
v_call: TRBV5-4; j_call: TRBJ2-7; d_call: -; clone_size: once; cdr3_nt: TGTGCCAGCAGCCCTGACAGCTTCGCCACCTACGAGCAGTACTTC; cdr3_aa: CASSPDSFATYEQYF
v_call: TRBV19; j_call: TRBJ2-2; d_call: -; clone_size: once; cdr3_nt: TGTGCCACCGCCGACAGTTTTAACACCGGGGAGCTGTTTTTT; cdr3_aa: CATADSFNTGELFF
v_call: TRBV15; j_call: TRBJ2-1; d_call: TRBD1; clone_size: -; cdr3_nt: TGTGCCACCGAGGGACAGTACAATGAGCAGTTCTTC; cdr3_aa: CATEGQYNEQFF
v_call: TRBV14; j_call: TRBJ1-2; d_call: -; clone_size: -; cdr3_nt: TGTGCCAGCAGCCAAGATGCGGGACATGGCTACACCTTC; cdr3_aa: CASSQDAGHGYTF
v_call: TRBV19; j_call: TRBJ2-2; d_call: -; clone_size: few; cdr3_nt: TGTGCCAGTAGTATCAACAGACAGAACACCGGGGAGCTGTTTTTT; cdr3_aa: CASSINRQNTGELFF
v_call: TRBV5-1; j_call: TRBJ1-4; d_call: -; clone_size: -; cdr3_nt: TGCGCCAGCAGCTTGGGGGGGGCGGATAATGAAAAACTGTTTTTT; cdr3_aa: CASSLGGADNEKLFF
v_call: TRBV28; j_call: TRBJ2-3; d_call: -; clone_size: -; cdr3_nt: TGTGCCACCAGTTGGGGCAGTGGGGCAGATACGCAGTATTTT; cdr3_aa: CATSWGSGADTQYF
v_call: TRBV27; j_call: TRBJ1-4; d_call: -; clone_size: -; cdr3_nt: TGTGCCAGCAGTTTTTGGGGTAACGGAGGTGAAAAACTGTTTTTT; cdr3_aa: CASSFWGNGGEKLFF
v_call: TRBV27; j_call: TRBJ1-2; d_call: -; clone_size: -; cdr3_nt: TGTGCCAGCAGTTTAAGGACGGATGCTCAGGGCTACACCTTC; cdr3_aa: CASSLRTDAQGYTF
v_call: TRBV11-1; j_call: TRBJ1-1; d_call: -; clone_size: -; cdr3_nt: TGTGCCAGCAGCCAACGGGAGAATCAGCTCACTGAAGCTTTCTTT; cdr3_aa: CASSQRENQLTEAFF
v_call: TRBV7-3; j_call: TRBJ2-3; d_call: TRBD1; clone_size: -; cdr3_nt: TGTGCCAGCAGCTTAACCGCGGACAGGGGCACAGATACGCAGTATTTT; cdr3_aa: CASSLTADRGTDTQYF
v_call: TRBV19; j_call: TRBJ2-2; d_call: TRBD2; clone_size: -; cdr3_nt: TGTGCCAGTAGTGCCCAACTAGCGGGGGGAACGAACACCGGGGAGCTGTTTTTT; cdr3_aa: CASSAQLAGGTNTGELFF
v_call: TRBV9; j_call: TRBJ2-7; d_call: -; clone_size: -; cdr3_nt: TGTGCCAGCAGCGTAAGGGAGTTGAGGGACTACGAGCAGTACTTC; cdr3_aa: CASSVRELRDYEQYF
v_call: TRBV5-6; j_call: TRBJ2-1; d_call: TRBD2; clone_size: -; cdr3_nt: TGTGCCAGCAGCCCCCGGGCGGGGGGGGCAACCTACAATGAGCAGTTCTTC; cdr3_aa: CASSPRAGGATYNEQFF
v_call: TRBV6-5; j_call: TRBJ1-5; d_call: -; clone_size: -; cdr3_nt: TGTGCCAGCAGTTACACGGGGGATAGCAATCAGCCCCAGCATTTT; cdr3_aa: CASSYTGDSNQPQHF